The 30 T cell receptor beta chains presented below share a single source sample, sequenced in a study of T cells in Graves' hyperthyroidism and ophthalmopathy. From RNA transcripts, TCR beta CDR3 regions were amplified. A first-round RT-PCR of the TCR CDR3 used the HTBI primer set. TCRdb reprocessed the multiplex PCR reads via MiXCR and lists one record per CDR3 protein. The data hold approximately 530,000 distinct CDR3 sequences, with 20% observed a single time. Sequencing used blood. The receptors originated from a middle-aged man with Graves' ophthalmopathy.

The table lists this clonotype with many counts. This rearrangement joins TRBV12-3 or TRBV12-4 to TRBJ2-5; 7 bases line up with TRBD2. This CDR3 has 16 residues. Trimming removed 4 bases from V and 5 bases from J; junction bases left unmatched: 13. CDR3 amino acids: CASSSNGLGRGETQYF. CDR3 nucleotide sequence: TGTGCCAGCAGTTCCAACGGTTTGGGGCGGGGGGAGACCCAGTACTTC.

V usage is TRBV10-1 and J usage is TRBJ2-7, with 10 bases identical to TRBD1. This CDR3 is 15 amino acids long. J lost 2 bases, V lost 3 bases, and 4 bases had no gene match. Germline lookup yields CDR1 WNHNN and CDR2 SYGVQD (reference sequence). CDR3 region: CASSDGTGDPYEQYF. CDR3 sequence (DNA): TGCGCCAGCAGTGACGGGACAGGGGACCCCTACGAGCAGTACTTC.

The table lists this clonotype with many counts. V usage is TRBV6-1 and J usage is TRBJ1-2; possibly TRBD1 for D (5 bases). Trimming pared 7 bases from V and 4 bases from J, leaving 7 bases between. Germline assignment: CDR1 MNHNS and CDR2 SASEGT. This CDR3 is built from 11 residues. The CDR3 DNA reads TGTGCCAGCAAAGACAGCTATGGCTACACCTTC. Protein: CASKDSYGYTF.

The chain joins TRBV20-1 to TRBJ1-1, with TRBD1 as a possible D gene (5 bases). The CDR3 runs to 13 residues. Germline V gene data show CDR1 as DFQATT and CDR2 as SNEGSKA (reference sequence). V shed 6 bases and J shed 2 bases, with 13 bases lying between them. In DNA form, the CDR3 reads TGCAGTGCCCCCTGGGGCCGCAACACTGAAGCTTTCTTT. Its translation is CSAPWGRNTEAFF.

This clonotype was seen many times. The rearrangement uses TRBV20-1 and TRBJ2-7, with D possibly being TRBD2 (6 bases). V was pared by 3 bases and J by 3 bases, with 9 bases between. CDR1 and CDR2 (germline): DFQATT, SNEGSKA (reference sequence). This CDR3 contains 12 residues. The CDR3 reads CSARGGDYEQYF. The CDR3 DNA is TGCAGTGCTAGGGGGGGAGACTACGAGCAGTACTTC.

Only a few counts were recorded for this clonotype. V is TRBV20-1 and J is TRBJ1-4; D unresolved. The germline gives CDR1 DFQATT, CDR2 SNEGSKA (reference sequence). This CDR3 is built from 14 residues. V lost 3 bases to trimming and J lost 5 bases, with 13 bases between them. The CDR3 sequence: CSASSLQENEKLFF. The CDR3 DNA reads as TGCAGTGCTAGTTCCTTACAAGAGAATGAAAAACTGTTTTTT.

This clonotype was seen a handful of times. This chain joins TRBV19 and TRBJ2-7; 8 bases match TRBD1. Germline trimming cut 6 bases from V and 5 bases from J; bases unmatched to any gene: 12. The CDR3 covers 15 residues. CDR1 is LNHDA and CDR2 is SQIVND in the germline V gene (reference sequence). The CDR3 protein is CASSAYIGQGDEQYF. CDR3 DNA sequence: TGTGCCAGTAGCGCCTATATTGGACAGGGCGACGAGCAGTACTTC. Filled out from reference TRBV19 and TRBJ2-7, the complete variable domain reads DGGITQSPKYLFRKEGQNVTLSCEQNLNHDAMYWYRQDPGQGLRLIYYSQIVNDFQKGDIAEGYSVSREKKESFPLTVTSAQKNPTAFYLCASSAYIGQGDEQYFGPGTRLTVT.

This clonotype was detected many times. The V call is TRBV7-8, the J call TRBJ2-1, with 7 bases matching TRBD2. J lost 4 bases, V lost 6 bases, and 9 bases had no gene match. CDR1 is SGHVS, CDR2 FQNEAQ, per germline. The CDR3 runs to 15 residues. CDR3 protein: CASRTRAGAYNEQFF. DNA of the CDR3: TGTGCCAGCAGGACTAGGGCGGGAGCGTACAATGAGCAGTTCTTC.

Turning to this clonotype: Just one base apart from a much larger clone, this may be a read error. The chain recombines TRBV12-3 or TRBV12-4 with TRBJ2-5, with D unclear. The CDR3 covers 14 residues. The CDR3 loop is CASSRHSPQETQCF. The CDR3 DNA follows: TGTGCCAGCAGCCGACACTCTCCACAAGAGACCCAGTGCTTC.

The table lists this clonotype with many counts. The V gene is TRBV2, the J gene TRBJ2-2; 8 bases fit TRBD1. CDR3 length: 16 residues. Germline CDR1 and CDR2: SNHLY and FYNNEI. The V segment lost 4 bases and the J segment 9 bases; nucleotides outside the gene matches: 13. CDR3 DNA sequence: TGTGCCAGCAGTGCCGTGGGGACAGGAGGGGTGAGGGAGCTGTTTTTT. Translating it yields CASSAVGTGGVRELFF.

The rearrangement joins TRBV18 to TRBJ2-1, with D uncertain. Trimming took off 5 bases at V and 5 bases at J, with 19 bases between the two ends. This CDR3 region has 16 residues. CDR1 is KGHSH, CDR2 LQKENI, per germline. DNA for the CDR3: TGTGCCAGCTCAACCCTCCCTCGGACGGAGCACAATGAGCAGTTCTTC. Encoded protein: CASSTLPRTEHNEQFF.

This clonotype was picked up many times. The genes are TRBV7-9 and TRBJ2-7, with TRBD2 as a possible D gene (5 bases). Looked up from germline, CDR1 is SEHNR and CDR2 is FQNEAQ (reference sequence). This CDR3 has 14 residues. V lost 6 bases and J lost 5, with 17 bases in between. The CDR3 DNA reads as TGTGCCAGCAGTTCCACGGGTCGGCGGGACGAGCAGTACTTC. This translates into CASSSTGRRDEQYF.

V gene TRBV14 combines with J gene TRBJ2-7, with TRBD1 matching over 8 bases. V gave up 6 bases and J gave up 6 bases; unmatched junction bases: 7. Germline CDR1 SGHDN, CDR2 FVKESK. CDR3 length: 13 amino acids. CDR3 DNA sequence: TGTGCCAGCAGACAGGACAGGGTAGGCGAGCAGTACTTC. Amino acid sequence: CASRQDRVGEQYF.

This clonotype was counted ten times or more. CDR3 amino acids: CACRWTSTNEKLFF. The CDR3 nucleotides read TGTGCCTGCAGATGGACTTCAACTAATGAAAAACTGTTTTTT. V usage is TRBV30 and J usage is TRBJ1-4; D unclear. This CDR3 spans 14 amino acids. CDR1 and CDR2 from the germline V gene are GTSNPN and SVGIG (reference sequence). Trimming took 6 bases from V and 0 from J, leaving 11 bases between them.

The chain has TRBV28 and TRBJ1-5; 10 bases agree with TRBD1. V shed 5 bases, J shed 6 bases, and the junction held 7 bases outside the gene matches. This CDR3 has 15 residues. From germline, CDR1 is MDHEN and CDR2 SYDVKM. The CDR3 sequence: CASSLTGGNSQPQHF. DNA of the CDR3: TGTGCCAGCAGTCTGACAGGGGGCAATAGTCAGCCCCAGCATTTT.

In this sample, this clonotype turned up many times. The chain joins TRBV20-1 to TRBJ1-2; D gene unclear. This CDR3 is 15 amino acids long. Germline assignment: CDR1 DFQATT and CDR2 SNEGSKA (reference sequence). V was pared by 1 base and J by 6 bases, with 18 bases between. CDR3 sequence reads: CSARALVVNNDGYTF. As DNA, the CDR3 is TGCAGTGCTAGAGCCCTAGTCGTGAACAACGATGGCTACACCTTC.

This clonotype was seen a handful of times. V is TRBV30 and J is TRBJ2-2, with D unclear. Trimming took off 2 bases at V and 9 bases at J, with 10 bases between the two ends. The CDR3 contains 12 residues. CDR1 is GTSNPN, CDR2 SVGIG, per germline (reference sequence). DNA for the CDR3: TGTGCCTGGAGTACCATTAACAGGGAGCTGTTTTTT. Translation: CAWSTINRELFF.

Only a few counts were recorded for this clonotype. V usage is TRBV6-2 or TRBV6-3 and J usage is TRBJ1-5, with TRBD1 matching 10 bases. CDR3 length: 15 residues. Germline CDR1 MNHEY, CDR2 SVGEGT. Trimming took 7 bases from V and 4 from J; bases not matched to a gene: 7. CDR3: CASTRDRGWNQPQHF. The CDR3 coding sequence is TGTGCCAGCACCAGGGACAGGGGTTGGAATCAGCCCCAGCATTTT.

This clonotype was detected many times. This rearrangement joins TRBV20-1 to TRBJ2-3; D is possibly TRBD2 (5 bases). From germline, CDR1 is DFQATT and CDR2 SNEGSKA (reference sequence). The CDR3 is 15 amino acids. V lost 6 bases and J lost 0, with 16 bases in between. CDR3 sequence: CSAAPERPSTDTQYF. CDR3 nucleotides: TGCAGTGCCGCCCCAGAGCGGCCTAGCACAGATACGCAGTATTTT.

This clonotype was counted once. This sequence joins TRBV19 and TRBJ2-1; TRBD1 matches at 9 bases. Near its end, the DNA agrees better with TRBJ2-7, so the J call may be wrong. The CDR3 covers 16 residues. The V gene's germline CDR1 is LNHDA and CDR2 SQIVND (reference sequence). The CDR3 sequence: CASSIGSGTGPNEQYF. CDR3 coding DNA: TGTGCCAGTAGTATAGGGAGCGGGACAGGGCCCAATGAGCAGTACTTC.

J is TRBJ2-5 and V is TRBV11-3, with a weak D call TRBD2 (5 bases). The ends were cut back, 1 base at V and 4 bases at J, with 13 bases in the middle. From germline, CDR1 is SGHNT and CDR2 YENEEA. This CDR3 comprises 15 residues. CDR3 bases: TGTGCCAGCAGCTTAGGATCCGGGGTTGGAGAGACCCAGTACTTC. Encoded protein: CASSLGSGVGETQYF.

This clonotype was seen repeatedly, ten times or more. The chain is built from TRBV2 and TRBJ2-3; D is unresolved. Germline V gives CDR1 SNHLY, CDR2 FYNNEI. V was clipped by 2 bases and J by 0 bases, with 12 bases between them. This CDR3 is 16 amino acids long. The CDR3 here is CASSEWVTSSTDTQYF. CDR3 in DNA: TGTGCCAGCAGTGAATGGGTTACCTCTAGCACAGATACGCAGTATTTT. Supplemented by reference TRBV2 and TRBJ2-3, the full variable domain reads EPEVTQTPSHQVTQMGQEVILRCVPISNHLYFYWYRQILGQKVEFLVSFYNNEISEKSEIFDDQFSVERPDGSNFTLKIRSTKLEDSAMYFCASSEWVTSSTDTQYFGPGTRLTVL.

The chain is built from TRBV18 and TRBJ2-7, with D tentatively TRBD1 or TRBD2 (5 bases each). The V end lost 6 bases, the J end lost 5 bases, and 17 bases lay between the germline ends. CDR1 and CDR2 from the germline V gene are KGHSH and LQKENI. The CDR3 loop spans 14 amino acids. This CDR3 reads CASSPGTTRHEQYF. The CDR3 nucleotides are TGTGCCAGCTCTCCCGGGACCACTCGCCACGAGCAGTACTTC.

In its sample, this clonotype was seen many times. In nucleotides, the CDR3 is TGTGCCAGCCCCCACCCAGGGGCATCTGGAAACACCATATATTTT. This gives the protein CASPHPGASGNTIYF. This chain joins TRBV7-9 and TRBJ1-3, with a tentative D call TRBD1 (6 bases). The germline CDR1 and CDR2 sequences are SEHNR and FQNEAQ (reference sequence). V was cut by 8 bases and J by 1 base, with 15 bases left in between. The CDR3 is 15 residues long.

This clonotype was seen ten or more times. The gene calls are TRBV30 and TRBJ1-1; D gene uncertain. This CDR3 spans 14 amino acids. Germline V gives CDR1 GTSNPN, CDR2 SVGIG (reference sequence). Between the trimmed V and J ends, which lost 2 bases and 0 bases, there was a span of 10 bases. In DNA, the CDR3 is TGTGCCTGGAGTCGGGGAAGAATGAACACTGAAGCTTTCTTT. Translation: CAWSRGRMNTEAFF.

There are many counts of this clonotype. The V gene is TRBV7-2, the J gene TRBJ2-5; TRBD1 aligns across 8 bases. The CDR3 contains 15 residues. J gave up 7 bases and V 1 base, and 8 bases lay outside the gene matches. The germline gives CDR1 SGHTA, CDR2 FQGNSA. CDR3 DNA: TGTGCCAGCAGCTTAGGGTCCCGGGACAGGCGGACCCAGTACTTC. It encodes CASSLGSRDRRTQYF.

The chain employs TRBV9 and TRBJ2-5; the match to TRBD2 covers 9 bases. Trimming took 3 bases from V and 5 from J; bases not matched to a gene: 8. In germline, CDR1 is SGDLS, CDR2 YYNGEE. CDR3 length: 15 residues. The CDR3 loop is CASSAAGGTGETQYF. Here the CDR3 DNA reads TGTGCCAGCAGCGCTGCGGGGGGGACGGGGGAGACCCAGTACTTC.

This chain uses TRBV20-1 with TRBJ2-1; 10 nucleotides agree with TRBD1. J lost 7 bases, V lost 6 bases, and 9 bases had no gene match. CDR3 size: 14 residues. The V gene's germline CDR1 is DFQATT and CDR2 SNEGSKA (reference sequence). The CDR3 region has the DNA TGCAGTGCACAATCGACAGGGGGCTGGAATGAGCAGTTCTTC. It is translated as CSAQSTGGWNEQFF.

This clonotype has a handful of counts. This chain's CDR3 is CASSSTMGGAGANVLTF. The DNA for the CDR3 is TGTGCCAGCAGCTCGACGATGGGGGGGGCTGGGGCCAACGTCCTGACTTTC. The genes are TRBV7-3 and TRBJ2-6, with 7 bases identical to TRBD2. V dropped 4 bases and J dropped 2; count of bases not matched to a gene: 8. This CDR3 is 17 amino acids long. Germline V gene lookup returns CDR1 SGHTA and CDR2 FQGTGA.

This clonotype was detected only a few times. The chain combines TRBV30 with TRBJ2-3; the match to TRBD2 covers 7 bases. CDR3 size: 15 residues. V lost 1 base to trimming and J lost 2 bases; unmatched junction nucleotides: 6. Germline values: CDR1 GTSNPN, CDR2 SVGIG (reference sequence). In DNA form, the CDR3 reads TGTGCCTGGAGTGGGACTAGACTTTTCACAGATACGCAGTATTTT. Residues: CAWSGTRLFTDTQYF.